This entry is about one T cell receptor beta chain. The antigen is unknown. Germline V gene lookup returns CDR1 KGHSH and CDR2 LQKENI. The CDR3 length is 14 residues. The ends were cut back, 4 bases at V and 4 bases at J, with 12 bases in the middle. This specimen belongs to a study of T cell responses to AZD1222 COVID-19 vaccine. The assay was immunoSEQ multiplex PCR, and TCRdb's table has in-frame clones only and misses some. The table shows 90,000 or so clones, with 75% to 90% occurring only once. Study conclusions and caveats: Researchers report vaccine-associated CD4 TCRs spanning spike, with dominance at 160-218 and 743-854.

The receptor comes from an adult in good health. The chain links TRBV18 to TRBJ2-3; no firm D call. Material: peripheral blood, obtained on day 0 of AZD1222 vaccination. CDR3 coding DNA: TGTGCCAGCTCACTACACCCGCCCCCAGATACGCAGTATTTT. It is translated as CASSLHPPPDTQYF.